The clone carrying this T cell receptor (beta chain) occurred once. Its cognate antigen is unknown. This sample is drawn from a study of T cell responses to AZD1222 COVID-19 vaccine. Findings of the study overall: Spike-specific TCR depth and breadth grew after two AZD1222 doses. There were mostly white British donors and more females than males, and clonal diversity was possibly underestimated.

Germline CDR1 ENHRY, CDR2 SYGVKD. The CDR3 length is 14 residues. V trimming: 3 bases; J trimming: 4 bases; junction bases outside the gene matches: 4. Only in-frame clones appear in the TCRdb table, and some are missing; sequencing was by immunoSEQ multiplex PCR. The sample includes 120,000 to 150,000 clones, around 84% of them seen just once. V is TRBV10-3 and J is TRBJ1-1; 8 bases fit TRBD1. The source of this sequence is an adult who received the AZD1222 COVID-19 vaccine. The sample in question was peripheral blood, obtained 28 days after the second AZD1222 dose. The CDR3 sequence: CAISEGQGLTEAFF. DNA of the CDR3: TGTGCCATCAGTGAAGGACAGGGTCTCACTGAAGCTTTCTTT.